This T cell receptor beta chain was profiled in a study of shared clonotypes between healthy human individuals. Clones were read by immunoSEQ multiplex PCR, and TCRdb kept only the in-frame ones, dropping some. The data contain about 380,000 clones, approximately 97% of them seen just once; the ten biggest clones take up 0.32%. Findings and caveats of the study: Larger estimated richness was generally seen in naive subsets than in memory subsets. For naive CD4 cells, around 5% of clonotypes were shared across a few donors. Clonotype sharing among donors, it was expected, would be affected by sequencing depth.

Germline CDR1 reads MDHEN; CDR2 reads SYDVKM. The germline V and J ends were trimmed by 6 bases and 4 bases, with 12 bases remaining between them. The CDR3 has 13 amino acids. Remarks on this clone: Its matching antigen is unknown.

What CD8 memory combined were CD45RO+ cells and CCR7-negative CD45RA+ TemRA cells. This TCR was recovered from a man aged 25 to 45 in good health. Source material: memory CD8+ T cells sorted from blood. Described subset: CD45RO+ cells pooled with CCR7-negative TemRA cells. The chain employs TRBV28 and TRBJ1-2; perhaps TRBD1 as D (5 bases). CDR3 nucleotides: TGTGCCAGCAGGACGGGGGAGGTCTATGGCTACACCTTC. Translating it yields CASRTGEVYGYTF.